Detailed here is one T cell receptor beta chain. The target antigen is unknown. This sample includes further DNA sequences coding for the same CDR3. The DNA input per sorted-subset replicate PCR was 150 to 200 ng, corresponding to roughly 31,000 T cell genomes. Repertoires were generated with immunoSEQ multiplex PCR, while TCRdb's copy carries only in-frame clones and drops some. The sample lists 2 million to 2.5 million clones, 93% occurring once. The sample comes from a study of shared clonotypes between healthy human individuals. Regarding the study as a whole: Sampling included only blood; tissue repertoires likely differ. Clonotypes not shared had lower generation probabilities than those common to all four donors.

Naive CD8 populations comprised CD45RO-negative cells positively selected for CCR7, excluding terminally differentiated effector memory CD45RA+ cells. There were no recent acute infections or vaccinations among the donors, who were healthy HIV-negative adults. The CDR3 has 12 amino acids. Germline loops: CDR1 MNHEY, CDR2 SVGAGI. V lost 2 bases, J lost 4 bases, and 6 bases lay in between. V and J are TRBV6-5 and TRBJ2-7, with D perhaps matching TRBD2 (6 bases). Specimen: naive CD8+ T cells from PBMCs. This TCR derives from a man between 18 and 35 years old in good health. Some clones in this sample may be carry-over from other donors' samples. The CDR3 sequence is CASSYRGYEQYF. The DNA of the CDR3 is TGTGCCAGCAGTTACCGGGGGTACGAGCAGTACTTC.